Each of the 19 T cell receptor beta chains below was sequenced from the same sample in a study of blood T cell repertoires in COVID-19. Assay: immunoSEQ multiplex PCR; the TCRdb copy retains only in-frame clones and omits some. This sample has 100,000 or so clones; approximately 84% occur once, and the top ten carry 17%. Input material: peripheral blood. The receptors stem from a woman aged 55-69 years with acute or convalescent COVID-19.

The chain is built from TRBV2 and TRBJ1-5; D call uncertain. The germline CDR1 and CDR2 sequences are SNHLY and FYNNEI. This CDR3 region has 13 residues. Deletions cut 2 bases from V and 6 bases from J, with 8 bases between. CDR3 DNA sequence: TGTGCCAGCAGTGAAAGGTGGGCTCAGCCCCAGCATTTT. Protein: CASSERWAQPQHF.

V usage is TRBV11-3 and J usage is TRBJ2-3, with 10 bases identical to TRBD1. This CDR3 spans 14 amino acids. Per the germline V gene, CDR1 is SGHNT and CDR2 is YENEEA. V dropped 5 bases and J dropped 6; count of bases not matched to a gene: 5. The CDR3 bases are TGTGCCAGCAGCCCGGGACAGGGGACGGATACGCAGTATTTT. Protein: CASSPGQGTDTQYF.

The V call is TRBV27, the J call TRBJ2-3; 11 nucleotides align to TRBD2. Per germline, CDR1 MNHEY and CDR2 SMNVEV (reference sequence). The CDR3 is 16 residues long. The V gene end was trimmed by 7 bases and the J gene end by 0 bases; junction bases not matched to a gene: 6. CDR3 residues: CASKVAGGPSTDTQYF. The DNA of the CDR3 is TGTGCCAGCAAGGTAGCGGGGGGGCCGAGCACAGATACGCAGTATTTT.

V gene TRBV30 combines with J gene TRBJ1-5; TRBD1 matches 8 bases. Germline V gives CDR1 GTSNPN, CDR2 SVGIG (reference sequence). The CDR3 loop spans 13 amino acids. V lost 4 bases to trimming and J lost 2 bases; unmatched junction nucleotides: 1. The CDR3 protein is CAWTGQGNQPQHF. CDR3 DNA: TGTGCCTGGACGGGACAGGGCAATCAGCCCCAGCATTTT.

The chain employs TRBV10-3 and TRBJ1-1; weak D call: TRBD1 (5 bases). Germline V gene lookup returns CDR1 ENHRY and CDR2 SYGVKD. V dropped 7 bases and J dropped 1 base, with 10 bases sitting between them. This CDR3 spans 13 amino acids. The CDR3 protein is CAITIDRNTEAFF. CDR3 coding DNA: TGTGCCATCACCATAGACAGGAACACTGAAGCTTTCTTT.

For this clone: This may be a read error: a much more frequent sequence differs by one nucleotide. The CDR3 sequence: CASSTGLNTEAFF. Written as DNA, the CDR3 is TGTGCCAGCAGCACAGGGTTGAACACTGAAGCTTTCTTT. The V call is TRBV7-2, the J call TRBJ1-1, with D possibly TRBD1 on 6 matching bases. The CDR3 is 13 residues long. CDR1 and CDR2 (germline): SGHTA, FQGNSA. The V end lost 5 bases, the J end lost 0 bases, and 7 bases lay between the germline ends.

V gene TRBV5-4 combines with J gene TRBJ1-1; D is ambiguous. Germline V gene sequence: CDR1 SGHNT, CDR2 YYREEE (reference sequence). The CDR3 is 11 amino acids. With 2 bases removed from V and 7 bases from J, the gap between germline ends came to 6 bases. This CDR3 is CASSLEYEAFF. The CDR3 DNA reads TGTGCCAGCAGCTTAGAGTATGAAGCTTTCTTT.

The V and J genes are TRBV4-3 and TRBJ2-7, with D perhaps TRBD2 (5 bases). The germline gives CDR1 LGHNA, CDR2 YSLEER. The V gene lost 4 bases and the J gene lost 6 bases, with 13 bases spanning the gap. The CDR3 sequence is 13 residues long. The CDR3 here is CASSLTRGGEQYF. CDR3 nucleotides: TGCGCCAGCAGCCTGACTCGAGGAGGCGAGCAGTACTTC.

In DNA form, the CDR3 reads TGTGCCAGCAGCTTATTGGGAGGGGGACGGACTGAAGCTTTCTTT. This encodes CASSLLGGGRTEAFF. The genes are TRBV11-2 and TRBJ1-1; D might be TRBD1 (6 bases). The V and J ends lost 2 bases and 5 bases respectively, with 15 bases between them. Per germline, CDR1 SGHAT and CDR2 FQNNGV. This CDR3 is built from 15 residues.

The chain links TRBV5-4 to TRBJ1-5; the D gene is possibly TRBD1 (5 bases). V shed 0 bases and J shed 6 bases, with 10 bases lying between them. The germline V gene encodes CDR1 SGHNT and CDR2 YYREEE (reference sequence). This CDR3 has 14 amino acids. The CDR3: CASSLGGRSQPQHF. In DNA, the CDR3 is TGTGCCAGCAGCTTGGGGGGGAGGTCTCAGCCCCAGCATTTT.

This clone was observed a single time. The V gene is TRBV12-3 or TRBV12-4, the J gene TRBJ1-2; D unclear. This CDR3 has 13 residues. V was shortened by 5 bases and J by 4 bases, with 11 bases between the two germline ends. CDR3 sequence (DNA): TGTGCCAGCAGTACGCTTAATAGCTATGGCTACACCTTC. Encoded protein: CASSTLNSYGYTF.

Note on this clone: It may be a read error: a sequence one base away is much more abundant. The rearrangement joins TRBV5-1 to TRBJ1-1; maybe TRBD1 (6 bases). Germline-derived CDR1 and CDR2 are SGHRS and YFSETQ. Trimming removed 0 bases at V and 3 bases at J, with 6 bases between. The CDR3 runs to 13 residues. This chain's CDR3 is CASSLDRDTEAFF. In nucleotides, the CDR3 is TGCGCCAGCAGCTTGGACAGGGACACTGAAGCTTTCTTT.

The chain joins TRBV5-5 to TRBJ1-5; D is possibly TRBD1 (5 bases). V lost 0 bases to trimming and J lost 5 bases, with 15 bases between them. This CDR3 contains 16 residues. Germline CDR1 is SGHKS and CDR2 is YYEKEE (reference sequence). CDR3 in amino acids: CASSLGHQGSYQPQHF. CDR3 sequence (DNA): TGTGCCAGCAGCTTGGGCCATCAGGGTTCATATCAGCCCCAGCATTTT.

This chain uses TRBV19 with TRBJ2-5; 8 bases match TRBD1. Germline lookup yields CDR1 LNHDA and CDR2 SQIVND (reference sequence). The CDR3 contains 14 residues. Losses at the gene ends were 3 bases for V and 5 bases for J; bases not matched to a gene: 5. The CDR3 spells CASSIEDRAETQYF. The DNA for the CDR3 is TGTGCCAGTAGTATCGAGGACAGGGCGGAGACCCAGTACTTC.

This clone was counted only a few times. The gene calls are TRBV4-1 and TRBJ1-4; D uncertain. Germline CDR1 and CDR2: MGHRA and YSYEKL. Trimming took off 0 bases at V and 7 bases at J, with 15 bases between the two ends. The CDR3 covers 16 residues. The CDR3 sequence is CASSQDRPTSGEKLFF. The CDR3, as DNA: TGCGCCAGCAGCCAAGATCGCCCGACCAGCGGTGAAAAACTGTTTTTT.

This clone was counted a few times. The V gene is TRBV10-3, the J gene TRBJ2-7; TRBD1 matches 9 bases. CDR3 length equals 15 residues. Germline V CDR1 and CDR2: ENHRY, SYGVKD. V dropped 7 bases and J dropped 6; count of bases not matched to a gene: 13. This CDR3 is CAIMGPGQGSSEQYF. For the CDR3, the DNA is TGTGCCATCATGGGCCCGGGACAGGGTTCGTCCGAGCAGTACTTC.

This clone was detected only once. V is TRBV2 and J is TRBJ2-1; 9 bases fit TRBD2. Germline values: CDR1 SNHLY, CDR2 FYNNEI. The CDR3 is made up of 15 amino acids. V lost 5 bases to trimming and J lost 0 bases; unmatched junction nucleotides: 2. The CDR3 DNA reads TGTGCCAGCAGTCTAGCGGGGAGCTCCTACAATGAGCAGTTCTTC. It specifies CASSLAGSSYNEQFF.

This clone was counted a single time. This chain connects TRBV7-9 to TRBJ1-1; D remains unclear. Trimming stripped 5 bases from V and 4 bases from J, with 14 bases between. The CDR3 length is 14 residues. Germline CDR1 is SEHNR and CDR2 is FQNEAQ (reference sequence). The CDR3 DNA reads TGTGCCAGCAGCCATATCCAAGGGAGCACTGAAGCTTTCTTT. Translating it yields CASSHIQGSTEAFF.

V is TRBV9 and J is TRBJ2-3; 8 bases are shared with TRBD2. V trimming: 4 bases; J trimming: 2 bases; junction bases outside the gene matches: 9. Looked up from germline, CDR1 is SGDLS and CDR2 is YYNGEE. The CDR3 has 16 residues. In DNA form, the CDR3 reads TGTGCCAGCAGCCTCTCCTTGCGGGGGGACACAGATACGCAGTATTTT. Translation: CASSLSLRGDTDTQYF.